A selection of T cell receptor beta chains follows, all from one sample in a study of T-cell reconstitution after alpha-beta-depleted transplantation in children. One entry per CDR3 protein results from TCRdb running MiXCR on the PCR reads. This repertoire shows roughly 670,000 distinct CDR3 sequences, around 13% found once; its top ten account for 0.79%. The sequenced sample was PBMCs, obtained before TCRalphabeta/CD19-depleted stem cell transplant. These receptors all come from a girl under 10 years old with congenital amegakaryocytic thrombocytopenia, due to receive a stem cell transplant. Each CDR3 is given with its conserved first and last residue. D genes are given only for firm matches. Part of the rows lack a size; the others show once, few, many or a class for expanded clones.

cdr3_length: 13
j_call: TRBJ2-1
v_call: TRBV12-3/TRBV12-4
clone_size: many
d_call: .
cdr3_nt: TGTGCCAGCGTAGAGACGCTGGGGAATGAGCAGTTCTTC
cdr3_aa: CASVETLGNEQFF

cdr3_length: 16
j_call: TRBJ1-6
v_call: TRBV20-1
clone_size: few
d_call: .
cdr3_nt: TGCAGTGCTAGAGATTTTAACAGGGAGGGGGATTCACCCCTCCACTTT
cdr3_aa: CSARDFNREGDSPLHF

cdr3_length: 13
j_call: TRBJ2-6
v_call: TRBV2
clone_size: many
d_call: .
cdr3_nt: TGTGCCAGAGGGTTTACTGGGGCCAACGTCCTGACTTTC
cdr3_aa: CARGFTGANVLTF

cdr3_length: 13
j_call: TRBJ2-7
v_call: TRBV7-8
clone_size: few
d_call: .
cdr3_nt: TGTGCCAGCAGCTTCGTTCTAGCGAGAGAGCAGTACTTC
cdr3_aa: CASSFVLAREQYF

cdr3_length: 14
j_call: TRBJ2-1
v_call: TRBV12-3/TRBV12-4
clone_size: many
d_call: .
cdr3_nt: TGTGCCAGCAGTTTAGCGCTAGTGGGCAATGAGCAGTTCTTC
cdr3_aa: CASSLALVGNEQFF

cdr3_length: 13
j_call: TRBJ1-2
v_call: TRBV12-3/TRBV12-4
clone_size: many
d_call: .
cdr3_nt: TGTGCCAGCAGAAACCCTGACAGCTATGGCTACACCTTC
cdr3_aa: CASRNPDSYGYTF

cdr3_length: 12
j_call: TRBJ2-7
v_call: TRBV29-1
clone_size: many
d_call: .
cdr3_nt: TGCAGCGTCTCTGGCTACGACTACGAGCAGTACTTC
cdr3_aa: CSVSGYDYEQYF

cdr3_length: 15
j_call: TRBJ2-2
v_call: TRBV5-1
clone_size: .
d_call: .
cdr3_nt: TGCGCCAGCAGCCGTGACTTTCTGAACACCGGGGAGCTGTTTTTT
cdr3_aa: CASSRDFLNTGELFF

cdr3_length: 10
j_call: TRBJ1-2
v_call: TRBV7-9
clone_size: .
d_call: .
cdr3_nt: TGTGCCAGCAGCTCAGATGGCTACACCTTC
cdr3_aa: CASSSDGYTF

cdr3_length: 15
j_call: TRBJ2-5
v_call: TRBV5-1
clone_size: many
d_call: TRBD1
cdr3_nt: TGCGCCAGTAGCCCGGGACAGTTACGCCAAGAGACCCAGTACTTC
cdr3_aa: CASSPGQLRQETQYF

cdr3_length: 15
j_call: TRBJ2-3
v_call: TRBV5-1
clone_size: few
d_call: .
cdr3_nt: TGCGCCAGCAGCTTGGCGGATATATTATCAGATACGCAGTATTTT
cdr3_aa: CASSLADILSDTQYF

cdr3_length: 15
j_call: TRBJ2-3
v_call: TRBV7-3
clone_size: few
d_call: .
cdr3_nt: TGTGCCAGCAGCTTTTCAGCGGCGACCACAGATACGCAGTATTTT
cdr3_aa: CASSFSAATTDTQYF

cdr3_length: 12
j_call: TRBJ1-1
v_call: TRBV20-1
clone_size: many
d_call: .
cdr3_nt: TGCAGTGCTTTCACAGGGCGGGCTGAAGCTTTCTTT
cdr3_aa: CSAFTGRAEAFF

cdr3_length: 14
j_call: TRBJ2-5
v_call: TRBV7-9
clone_size: few
d_call: .
cdr3_nt: TGTGCCAGCAGCTTAGGGAACGTGGAGGAGACCCAGTACTTC
cdr3_aa: CASSLGNVEETQYF

cdr3_length: 13
j_call: TRBJ1-6
v_call: TRBV20-1
clone_size: .
d_call: .
cdr3_nt: TGCAGTGCTATTCCGGACGGGAATTCACCCCTCCACTTT
cdr3_aa: CSAIPDGNSPLHF

cdr3_length: 14
j_call: TRBJ1-5
v_call: TRBV3-1
clone_size: .
d_call: .
cdr3_nt: TGTGCCAGCAGCCGGGATTTTAGCAATCAGCCCCAGCATTTT
cdr3_aa: CASSRDFSNQPQHF

cdr3_length: 15
j_call: TRBJ2-1
v_call: TRBV7-9
clone_size: many
d_call: .
cdr3_nt: TGTGCCAGCAGCTACGGAGTTGGGGGTTACAATGAGCAGTTCTTC
cdr3_aa: CASSYGVGGYNEQFF

cdr3_length: 13
j_call: TRBJ1-1
v_call: TRBV30
clone_size: .
d_call: .
cdr3_nt: TGTGCCTGGACCAAGGCGGGCAACACTGAAGCTTTCTTT
cdr3_aa: CAWTKAGNTEAFF

cdr3_length: 15
j_call: TRBJ2-1
v_call: TRBV15
clone_size: few
d_call: TRBD1
cdr3_nt: TGTGCCACCAGCCAAGGGACAGGGGGCCTGAATGAGCAGTTCTTC
cdr3_aa: CATSQGTGGLNEQFF

cdr3_length: 16
j_call: TRBJ2-2
v_call: TRBV6-1
clone_size: few
d_call: TRBD2
cdr3_nt: TGTGCCAGCAGTCGGGGTGGACTAGCGGGCACCGGGGAGCTGTTTTTT
cdr3_aa: CASSRGGLAGTGELFF

cdr3_length: 13
j_call: TRBJ1-1
v_call: TRBV12-3/TRBV12-4
clone_size: many
d_call: .
cdr3_nt: TGTGCCAGCAGTTTTTTTGGCCCCACTGAAGCTTTCTTT
cdr3_aa: CASSFFGPTEAFF

cdr3_length: 15
j_call: TRBJ2-3
v_call: TRBV7-2
clone_size: many
d_call: .
cdr3_nt: TGTGCCAGCAGCTTATCTACACTCCCCACAGATACGCAGTATTTT
cdr3_aa: CASSLSTLPTDTQYF

cdr3_length: 13
j_call: TRBJ2-1
v_call: TRBV30
clone_size: .
d_call: .
cdr3_nt: TGTGCCTGGAAAGCGCCAGTATACAATGAGCAGTTCTTC
cdr3_aa: CAWKAPVYNEQFF

cdr3_length: 12
j_call: TRBJ2-7
v_call: TRBV29-1
clone_size: few
d_call: .
cdr3_nt: TGCAGCGTTGAAGGGGGAAGCAACGAGCAGTACTTC
cdr3_aa: CSVEGGSNEQYF

cdr3_length: 16
j_call: TRBJ2-2
v_call: TRBV28
clone_size: many
d_call: TRBD1
cdr3_nt: TGTGCCAGCAGCCAAAAGGCATACAGGGGTCCCGGGGAGCTGTTTTTT
cdr3_aa: CASSQKAYRGPGELFF

cdr3_length: 13
j_call: TRBJ1-1
v_call: TRBV7-9
clone_size: many
d_call: TRBD1
cdr3_nt: TGTGCCAGCATCCCAGGGGGCAGGGCTGAAGCTTTCTTT
cdr3_aa: CASIPGGRAEAFF

cdr3_length: 14
j_call: TRBJ2-7
v_call: TRBV20-1
clone_size: few
d_call: TRBD2
cdr3_nt: TGCAGTGCTAGTATACTAGCGGGTTTCTACGAGCAGTACTTC
cdr3_aa: CSASILAGFYEQYF

cdr3_length: 19
j_call: TRBJ2-1
v_call: TRBV5-1
clone_size: .
d_call: TRBD2
cdr3_nt: TGCGCCAGCAGCTCGGTATGGGGACTAGCGGGAGTTTACTACAATGAGCAGTTCTTC
cdr3_aa: CASSSVWGLAGVYYNEQFF